These 4 T cell receptor beta chains originate from one sample sequenced in a study of T cell repertoires in cytomegalovirus infection. TCRdb reanalysed the reads using MiXCR and keeps one entry per CDR3 protein. The top ten hold around 25% of the sample, which has 500,000 or so distinct CDR3 sequences, 16% seen once. Sequences were obtained from CD8+ T cells from PBMCs. These receptors were obtained from a human donor in good health (CMV status not recorded). Some clones in this sample may be carry-over from other donors' samples.

Ten or more counts support this clonotype. J is TRBJ2-7 and V is TRBV27; TRBD2 matches at 11 bases. The CDR3 is made up of 15 amino acids. Looked up from germline, CDR1 is MNHEY and CDR2 is SMNVEV (reference sequence). With 6 bases clipped from V and 3 bases from J, the junction kept 7 bases outside the gene matches. Written as DNA, the CDR3 is TGTGCCAGCAGCTTGACTAGCGGGATACTCTACGAGCAGTACTTC. It translates to CASSLTSGILYEQYF.

Concerning this clonotype: Its ends do not fully match the called genes, so a read error is possible. This sequence joins TRBV7-9 and TRBJ2-1, with a tentative D call TRBD1 (6 bases). The CDR3 spans 20 residues. Germline lookup yields CDR1 SEHNR and CDR2 FQNEAQ (reference sequence). The CDR3 sequence is CASSSDIPPLERTAYNEHFF. CDR3 coding DNA: TGTGCCAGCAGCTCGGATATCCCGCCGTTGGAGCGGACAGCCTACAATGAGCATTTCTTC.

In this sample, this clonotype turned up many times. The rearrangement uses TRBV7-9 and TRBJ2-2, with 10 bases lining up with TRBD1. Per the germline V gene, CDR1 is SEHNR and CDR2 is FQNEAQ (reference sequence). V dropped 6 bases and J dropped 2; count of bases not matched to a gene: 9. The CDR3 spans 17 residues. The CDR3 protein is CASSKDRGKTNTGELFF. The CDR3 DNA reads TGTGCCAGCAGTAAGGACAGGGGGAAAACCAACACCGGGGAGCTGTTTTTT.

This clonotype was recorded many times. The gene calls are TRBV11-2 and TRBJ2-2, with D hard to call. The CDR3 covers 16 residues. From germline, CDR1 is SGHAT and CDR2 FQNNGV. V was shortened by 3 bases and J by 5 bases, with 16 bases between the two germline ends. Written as DNA, the CDR3 is TGTGCCAGCAGCTTCTTCAGTGGGGAATGGACCGGGGAGCTGTTTTTT. It translates to CASSFFSGEWTGELFF.